Listed here are 12 T cell receptor beta chains from one sample, sequenced in a study of blood T cell repertoires in COVID-19. TCRdb's table, derived via immunoSEQ multiplex PCR, lists solely in-frame clones and lacks some. The table lists about 140,000 clones, roughly 84% of them singletons. The specimen sequenced was peripheral blood. The receptor source for this set is a human donor in a cohort sampled during active COVID-19.

This sequence joins TRBV19 and TRBJ2-3; unclear D gene. The CDR3 has 12 amino acids. CDR1 and CDR2 from the germline V gene are LNHDA and SQIVND (reference sequence). V lost 3 bases to trimming and J lost 5 bases, with 6 bases between them. CDR3 nucleotides: TGTGCCAGTAGTATCCCCCAAGATACGCAGTATTTT. Its translation is CASSIPQDTQYF. Filled out from reference TRBV19 and TRBJ2-3, the complete variable domain reads DGGITQSPKYLFRKEGQNVTLSCEQNLNHDAMYWYRQDPGQGLRLIYYSQIVNDFQKGDIAEGYSVSREKKESFPLTVTSAQKNPTAFYLCASSIPQDTQYFGPGTRLTVL.

This clone was seen a few times. CDR3 DNA: TGCGCCAGCAGCTTGGAATTTTCTACTGAAGCTTTCTTT. Protein sequence: CASSLEFSTEAFF. The chain joins TRBV5-1 to TRBJ1-1; D gene uncertain. Germline V gene sequence: CDR1 SGHRS, CDR2 YFSETQ. Trimming removed 0 bases at V and 5 bases at J, with 8 bases between. This CDR3 has 13 amino acids.

This chain links TRBV5-5 with TRBJ2-5; the match to TRBD1 covers 12 bases. V gave up 3 bases and J gave up 5 bases; unmatched junction bases: 8. This CDR3 region has 16 residues. The germline V gene has CDR1 SGHKS and CDR2 YYEKEE (reference sequence). In DNA, the CDR3 is TGTGCCAGCAGCTCCCGGGACAGGGGGCAGGGTGAGACCCAGTACTTC. Amino acids: CASSSRDRGQGETQYF.

J is TRBJ1-1 and V is TRBV19; possibly TRBD1 for D (5 bases). Trimming stripped 1 base from V and 5 bases from J, with 20 bases between. Germline CDR1 and CDR2: LNHDA and SQIVND (reference sequence). This CDR3 region has 17 residues. The CDR3, as DNA: TGTGCCAGTAGTATAGGTCCCGGAGGGGCTCGGGGGACTGAAGCTTTCTTT. Protein sequence: CASSIGPGGARGTEAFF. Complete variable domain (other parts from reference TRBV19 and TRBJ1-1): DGGITQSPKYLFRKEGQNVTLSCEQNLNHDAMYWYRQDPGQGLRLIYYSQIVNDFQKGDIAEGYSVSREKKESFPLTVTSAQKNPTAFYLCASSIGPGGARGTEAFFGQGTRLTVV.

This clone was counted a few times. This CDR3 reads CASSPEFIITDTQYF. CDR3 DNA sequence: TGTGCCAGCAGCCCCGAGTTCATTATCACAGATACGCAGTATTTT. This chain connects TRBV27 to TRBJ2-3; no clear D. Per the germline V gene, CDR1 is MNHEY and CDR2 is SMNVEV (reference sequence). The CDR3 sequence is 15 residues long. Deletions cut 6 bases from V and 2 bases from J, with 15 bases between.

This clone showed up just a few times. This chain joins TRBV7-9 and TRBJ1-2; perhaps TRBD1 as D (5 bases). Germline V gene lookup returns CDR1 SEHNR and CDR2 FQNEAQ (reference sequence). The CDR3 is made up of 13 amino acids. The V end lost 5 bases, the J end lost 8 bases, and 15 bases lay between the germline ends. CDR3 loop: CASSLAREGGYTF. CDR3 nucleotide sequence: TGTGCCAGCAGCCTGGCCAGGGAGGGAGGCTACACCTTC.

V gene TRBV2 combines with J gene TRBJ1-1; 12 bases align to TRBD1. The J segment lost 1 base and the V segment lost 6 bases, leaving 3 bases of the junction unmatched. The CDR3 extends over 15 amino acids. Germline loops: CDR1 SNHLY, CDR2 FYNNEI. In nucleotides, the CDR3 is TGTGCCAGCAGGTGGGACAGGGGGCCGAACACTGAAGCTTTCTTT. Translation: CASRWDRGPNTEAFF.

This clone came up once. V gene TRBV19 combines with J gene TRBJ2-7; TRBD1 agrees at 8 bases. From germline, CDR1 is LNHDA and CDR2 SQIVND (reference sequence). V gave up 3 bases and J gave up 6 bases; unmatched junction bases: 13. The CDR3 has 16 amino acids. The CDR3 protein is CASSIGRDRTSGEQYF. The DNA of the CDR3 is TGTGCCAGTAGTATTGGCAGGGACAGGACCTCTGGCGAGCAGTACTTC.

V usage is TRBV2 and J usage is TRBJ2-3; TRBD2 agrees at 8 bases. The CDR3 extends over 15 amino acids. The V segment lost 3 bases and the J segment 5 bases; nucleotides outside the gene matches: 7. Germline-derived CDR1 and CDR2 are SNHLY and FYNNEI. CDR3: CASSDGTSVGDTQYF. The CDR3 DNA reads TGTGCCAGCAGTGACGGGACTAGTGTTGGAGATACGCAGTATTTT.

The rearrangement joins TRBV4-1 to TRBJ1-4, with 9 bases matching TRBD1. The CDR3 has 18 amino acids. V lost 4 bases to trimming and J lost 0 bases; unmatched junction nucleotides: 9. CDR1 MGHRA and CDR2 YSYEKL come from the germline V gene. CDR3 DNA: TGCGCCAGCAGCCGGACACCGGGACAGGGCACAACTAATGAAAAACTGTTTTTT. This codes for CASSRTPGQGTTNEKLFF.

V usage is TRBV12-5 and J usage is TRBJ2-3, with 13 bases identical to TRBD2. The V segment lost 4 bases and the J segment 0 bases; nucleotides outside the gene matches: 10. The CDR3 consists of 19 residues. Germline V gives CDR1 LGHNT, CDR2 FRNRAP. The CDR3 loop reads CASGSEGLAGPSSTDTQYF. In DNA form, the CDR3 reads TGTGCTAGTGGTTCCGAGGGACTAGCGGGGCCCTCTAGCACAGATACGCAGTATTTT.

The chain joins TRBV19 to TRBJ2-2, with 10 bases that match TRBD2. The CDR3 length is 15 residues. The ends lost 7 bases at V and 4 bases at J; junction bases unmatched: 6. The germline gives CDR1 LNHDA, CDR2 SQIVND (reference sequence). The CDR3 loop is CASTPAGGGTGELFF. CDR3 DNA sequence: TGTGCCAGTACCCCAGCGGGAGGGGGCACCGGGGAGCTGTTTTTT. The entire variable domain, with the rest obtained from reference TRBV19 and TRBJ2-2, is as follows: DGGITQSPKYLFRKEGQNVTLSCEQNLNHDAMYWYRQDPGQGLRLIYYSQIVNDFQKGDIAEGYSVSREKKESFPLTVTSAQKNPTAFYLCASTPAGGGTGELFFGEGSRLTVL.